This TCR beta chain was retrieved from a study of blood T cells in healthy people across ages. A J-beta primer mix and a sample-barcoded 5' primer were used in a second PCR of roughly 6 to 12 cycles. With 12 random nucleotides, a template-switch adaptor tagged each individual cDNA molecule. MiXCR was run by TCRdb on the 5' RACE reads, yielding one entry per CDR3 protein. Of roughly 830,000 distinct CDR3 sequences detected, about 62% appear once; the ten largest clones hold roughly 25%. Source material: blood. The source of this sequence is a young man in good health.

CDR3: CSVLRGSSYNEQFF. CDR3 DNA: TGCAGCGTACTTAGGGGGAGCTCCTACAATGAGCAGTTCTTC. This rearrangement joins TRBV29-1 to TRBJ2-1; perhaps TRBD1 as D (6 bases). V lost 6 bases to trimming and J lost 0 bases, with 12 bases between them. This CDR3 spans 14 amino acids. CDR1 is SQVTM and CDR2 is ANQGSEA in the germline V gene.